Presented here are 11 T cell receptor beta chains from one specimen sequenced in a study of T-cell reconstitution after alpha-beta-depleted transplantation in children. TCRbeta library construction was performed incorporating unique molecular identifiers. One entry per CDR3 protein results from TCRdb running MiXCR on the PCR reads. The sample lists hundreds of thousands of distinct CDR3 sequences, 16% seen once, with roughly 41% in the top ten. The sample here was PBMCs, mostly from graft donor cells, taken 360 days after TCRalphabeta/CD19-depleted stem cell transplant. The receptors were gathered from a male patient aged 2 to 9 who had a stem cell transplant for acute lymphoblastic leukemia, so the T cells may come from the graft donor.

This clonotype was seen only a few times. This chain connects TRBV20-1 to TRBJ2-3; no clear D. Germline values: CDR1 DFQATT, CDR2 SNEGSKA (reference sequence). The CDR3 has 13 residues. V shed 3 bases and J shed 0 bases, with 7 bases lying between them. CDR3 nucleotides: TGCAGTGCTAGGGCAAGTAGCACAGATACGCAGTATTTT. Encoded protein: CSARASSTDTQYF.

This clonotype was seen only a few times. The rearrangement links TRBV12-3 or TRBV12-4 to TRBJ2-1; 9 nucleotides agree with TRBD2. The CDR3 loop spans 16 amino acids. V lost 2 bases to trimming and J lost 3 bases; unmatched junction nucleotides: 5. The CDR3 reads CASSLRLAEVYNEQFF. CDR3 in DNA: TGTGCCAGCAGTTTACGACTAGCGGAGGTCTACAATGAGCAGTTCTTC.

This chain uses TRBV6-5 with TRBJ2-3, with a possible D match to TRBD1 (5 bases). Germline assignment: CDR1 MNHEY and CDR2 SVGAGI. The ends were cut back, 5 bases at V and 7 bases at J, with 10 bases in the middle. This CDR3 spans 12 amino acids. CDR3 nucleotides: TGTGCCAGCAGTGATCAGGGAAATACGCAGTATTTT. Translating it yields CASSDQGNTQYF.

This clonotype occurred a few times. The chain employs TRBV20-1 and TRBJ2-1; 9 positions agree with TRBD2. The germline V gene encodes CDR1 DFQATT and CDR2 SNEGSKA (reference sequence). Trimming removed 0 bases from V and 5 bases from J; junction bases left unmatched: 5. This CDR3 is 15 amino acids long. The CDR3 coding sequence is TGCAGTGCTAGAGATGGGGGCGGGAGGGACAATGAGCAGTTCTTC. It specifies CSARDGGGRDNEQFF.

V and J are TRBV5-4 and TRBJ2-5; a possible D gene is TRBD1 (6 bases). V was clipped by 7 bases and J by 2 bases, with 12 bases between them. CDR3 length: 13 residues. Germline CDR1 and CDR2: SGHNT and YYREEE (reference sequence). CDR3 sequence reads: CASRRTEQETQYF. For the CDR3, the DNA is TGTGCCAGCCGAAGGACAGAGCAAGAGACCCAGTACTTC. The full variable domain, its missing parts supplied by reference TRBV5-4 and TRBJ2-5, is ETGVTQSPTHLIKTRGQQVTLRCSSQSGHNTVSWYQQALGQGPQFIFQYYREEENGRGNFPPRFSGLQFPNYSSELNVNALELDDSALYLCASRRTEQETQYFGPGTRLLVL.

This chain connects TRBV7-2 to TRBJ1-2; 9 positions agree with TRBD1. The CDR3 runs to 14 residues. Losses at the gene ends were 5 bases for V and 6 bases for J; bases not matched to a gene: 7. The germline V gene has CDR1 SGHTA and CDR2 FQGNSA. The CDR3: CASSPAGTGHGYTF. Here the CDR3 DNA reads TGTGCCAGCAGCCCAGCCGGGACAGGGCATGGCTACACCTTC.

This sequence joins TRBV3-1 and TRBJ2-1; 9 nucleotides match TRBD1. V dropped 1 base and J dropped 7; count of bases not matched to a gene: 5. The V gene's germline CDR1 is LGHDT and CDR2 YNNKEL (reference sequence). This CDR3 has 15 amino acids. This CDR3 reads CASSQVGTGPNEQFF. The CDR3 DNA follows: TGTGCCAGCAGCCAAGTGGGGACAGGGCCGAATGAGCAGTTCTTC.

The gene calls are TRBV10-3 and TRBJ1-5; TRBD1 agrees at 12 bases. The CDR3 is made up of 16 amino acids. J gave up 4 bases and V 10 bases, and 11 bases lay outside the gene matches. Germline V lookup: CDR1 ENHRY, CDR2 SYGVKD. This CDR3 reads CANSSGTGGGNQPQHF. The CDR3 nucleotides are TGTGCCAACAGCTCCGGGACAGGGGGCGGAAATCAGCCCCAGCATTTT.

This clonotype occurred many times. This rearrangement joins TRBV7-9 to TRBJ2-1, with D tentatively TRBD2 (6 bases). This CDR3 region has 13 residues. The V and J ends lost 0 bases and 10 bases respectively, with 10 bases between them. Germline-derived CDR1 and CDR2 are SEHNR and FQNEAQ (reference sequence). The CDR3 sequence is CASSLAASVEQFF. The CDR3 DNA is TGTGCCAGCAGCTTAGCAGCTAGCGTAGAGCAGTTCTTC.

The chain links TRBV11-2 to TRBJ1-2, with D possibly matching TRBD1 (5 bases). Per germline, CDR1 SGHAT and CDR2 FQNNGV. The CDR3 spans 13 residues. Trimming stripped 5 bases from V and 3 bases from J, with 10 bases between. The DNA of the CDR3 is TGTGCCAGCAGCCCAGGGCTCTACTATGGCTACACCTTC. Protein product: CASSPGLYYGYTF.

The CDR3 DNA follows: TGTGCCAGCAGCTCCGAGACTAGTGGTTACGAGCAGTACTTC. Translating gives CASSSETSGYEQYF. The chain has TRBV7-6 and TRBJ2-7; D might be TRBD2 (6 bases). Deletions cut 4 bases from V and 4 bases from J, with 14 bases between. The CDR3 spans 14 residues. The germline gives CDR1 SGHVS, CDR2 FNYEAQ. Filled out from reference TRBV7-6 and TRBJ2-7, the complete variable domain reads GAGVSQSPRYKVTKRGQDVALRCDPISGHVSLYWYRQALGQGPEFLTYFNYEAQQDKSGLPNDRFSAERPEGSISTLTIQRTEQRDSAMYRCASSSETSGYEQYFGPGTRLTVT.